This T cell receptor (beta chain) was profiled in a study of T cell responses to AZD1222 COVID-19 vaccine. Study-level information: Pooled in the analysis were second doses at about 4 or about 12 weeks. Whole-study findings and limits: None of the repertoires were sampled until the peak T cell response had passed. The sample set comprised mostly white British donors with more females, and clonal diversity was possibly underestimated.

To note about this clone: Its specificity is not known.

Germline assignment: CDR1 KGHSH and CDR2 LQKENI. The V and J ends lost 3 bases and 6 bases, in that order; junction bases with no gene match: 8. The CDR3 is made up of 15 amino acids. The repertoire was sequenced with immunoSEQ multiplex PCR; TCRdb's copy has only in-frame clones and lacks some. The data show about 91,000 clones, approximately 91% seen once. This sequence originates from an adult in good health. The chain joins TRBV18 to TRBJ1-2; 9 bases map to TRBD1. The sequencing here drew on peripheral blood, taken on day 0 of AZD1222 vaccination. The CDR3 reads CASSPFTDRGNGYTF. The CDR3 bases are TGTGCCAGCTCACCGTTTACGGACAGGGGAAATGGCTACACCTTC.